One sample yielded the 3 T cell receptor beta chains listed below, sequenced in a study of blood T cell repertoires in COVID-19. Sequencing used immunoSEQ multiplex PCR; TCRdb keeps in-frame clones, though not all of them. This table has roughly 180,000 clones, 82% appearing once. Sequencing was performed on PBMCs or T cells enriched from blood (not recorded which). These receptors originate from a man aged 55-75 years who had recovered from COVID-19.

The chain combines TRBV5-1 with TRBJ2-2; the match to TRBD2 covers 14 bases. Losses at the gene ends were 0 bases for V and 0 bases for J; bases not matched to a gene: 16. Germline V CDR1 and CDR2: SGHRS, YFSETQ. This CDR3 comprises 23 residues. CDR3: CASSLGHPFSRLAGGTNTGELFF. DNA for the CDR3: TGCGCCAGCAGCTTGGGACACCCCTTTTCCCGACTAGCGGGAGGGACGAACACCGGGGAGCTGTTTTTT.

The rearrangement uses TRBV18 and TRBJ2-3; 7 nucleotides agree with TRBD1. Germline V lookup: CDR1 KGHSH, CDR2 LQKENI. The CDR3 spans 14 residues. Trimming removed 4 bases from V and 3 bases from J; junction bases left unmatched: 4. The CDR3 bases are TGTGCCAGCTCACTAGACAGGGCTACAGATACGCAGTATTTT. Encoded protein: CASSLDRATDTQYF.

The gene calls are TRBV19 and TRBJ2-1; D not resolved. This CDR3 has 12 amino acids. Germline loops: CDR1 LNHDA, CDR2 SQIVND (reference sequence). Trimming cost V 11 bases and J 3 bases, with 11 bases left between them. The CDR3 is CASSSYYNEQFF. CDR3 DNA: TGTGCCTCTTCATCCTACTACAATGAGCAGTTCTTC. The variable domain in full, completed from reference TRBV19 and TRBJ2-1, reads DGGITQSPKYLFRKEGQNVTLSCEQNLNHDAMYWYRQDPGQGLRLIYYSQIVNDFQKGDIAEGYSVSREKKESFPLTVTSAQKNPTAFYLCASSSYYNEQFFGPGTRLTVL.